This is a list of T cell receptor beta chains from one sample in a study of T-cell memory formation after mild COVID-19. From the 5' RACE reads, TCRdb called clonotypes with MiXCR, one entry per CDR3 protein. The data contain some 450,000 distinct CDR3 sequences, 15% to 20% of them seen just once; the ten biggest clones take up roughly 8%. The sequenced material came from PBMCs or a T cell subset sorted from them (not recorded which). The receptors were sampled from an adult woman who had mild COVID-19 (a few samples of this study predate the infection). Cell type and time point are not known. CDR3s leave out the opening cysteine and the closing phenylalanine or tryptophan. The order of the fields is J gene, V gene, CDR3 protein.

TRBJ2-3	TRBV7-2	ASSPGGVDTQY
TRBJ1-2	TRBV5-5	ASTSGRSDYGYT
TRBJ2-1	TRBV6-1	ASSEGLAGEDEQF
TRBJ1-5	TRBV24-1	ATVDREVNQPQH
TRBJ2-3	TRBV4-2	ASSQGVKGTSTDTQY
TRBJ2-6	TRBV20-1	SAPRPGYSSGANVLT
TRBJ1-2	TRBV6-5	ASRATGGYGYT
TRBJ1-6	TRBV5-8	ASSYDSPLH
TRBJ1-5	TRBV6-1	ASSVGEGNQPQH
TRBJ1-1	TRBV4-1	ASSQLRDGEAF
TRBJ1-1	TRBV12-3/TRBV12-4	ASSFEDTEAF
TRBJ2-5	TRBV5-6	ASSLNDKRGQY
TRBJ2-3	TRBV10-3	AISEVASGEIHTQY
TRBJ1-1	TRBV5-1	ASSISAGRNTEAF
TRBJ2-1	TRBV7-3	ASSPRTRGNEQF
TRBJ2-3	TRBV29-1	SVRYTSTDTQY
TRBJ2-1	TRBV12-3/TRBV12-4	ASSERGTYNEQF
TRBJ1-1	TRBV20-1	SASPGQGGAF
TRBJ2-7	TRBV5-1	ASSEGTGVYEQY
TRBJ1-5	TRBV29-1	SSRGAGGQPQH